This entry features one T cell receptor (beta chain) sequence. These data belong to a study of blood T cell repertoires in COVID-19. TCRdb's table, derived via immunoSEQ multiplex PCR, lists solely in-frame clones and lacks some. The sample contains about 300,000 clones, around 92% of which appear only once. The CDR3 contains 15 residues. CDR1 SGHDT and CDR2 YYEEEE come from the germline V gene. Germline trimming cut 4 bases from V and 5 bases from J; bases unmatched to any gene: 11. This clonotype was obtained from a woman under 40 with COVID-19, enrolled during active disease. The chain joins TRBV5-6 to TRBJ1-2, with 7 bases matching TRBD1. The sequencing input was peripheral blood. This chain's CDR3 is CASSGLGTAKYGYTF. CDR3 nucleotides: TGTGCCAGCAGCGGCTTAGGGACAGCAAAGTATGGCTACACCTTC.